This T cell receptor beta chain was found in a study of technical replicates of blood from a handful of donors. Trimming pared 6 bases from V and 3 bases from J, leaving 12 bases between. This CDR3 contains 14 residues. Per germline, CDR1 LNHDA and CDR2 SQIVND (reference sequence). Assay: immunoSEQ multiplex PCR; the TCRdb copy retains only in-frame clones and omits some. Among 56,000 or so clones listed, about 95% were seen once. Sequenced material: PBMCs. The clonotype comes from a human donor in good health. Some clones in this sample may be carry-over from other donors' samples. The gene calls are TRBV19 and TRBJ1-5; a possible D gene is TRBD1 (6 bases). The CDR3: CASREDSPNQPQHF. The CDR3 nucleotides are TGTGCCAGTAGGGAGGACAGTCCCAATCAGCCCCAGCATTTT. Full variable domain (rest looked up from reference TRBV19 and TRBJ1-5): DGGITQSPKYLFRKEGQNVTLSCEQNLNHDAMYWYRQDPGQGLRLIYYSQIVNDFQKGDIAEGYSVSREKKESFPLTVTSAQKNPTAFYLCASREDSPNQPQHFGDGTRLSIL.